This entry describes one TCR beta chain. The antigen is unknown. The CDR3 spans 15 residues. Per the germline V gene, CDR1 is SGHVS and CDR2 is FNYEAQ. Each CD8+ T cell subset was flow-sorted in triplicate. Every sort contained approximately 300,000 cells. Naivety in CD8+ T cells corresponded to a CD45RO-CCR7+CD27+CD95- phenotype. The data were obtained in a study of CXCR3-negative and CXCR3-positive naive CD8 T cells. Study-wide results and caveats: TRB CDR3 hydrophobicity was greater in CXCR3-positive naive cells than in CXCR3-negative naive cells. Between one naive subset and the other, surface CD5 was comparable, and TCR strength was inferred from TRB CDR3 properties.

Each TRB cDNA library was prepared by 5' RACE (with UMI labels). TCRdb reprocessed the 5' RACE reads, keeping one entry per CDR3 protein, no DNA. The record lists about 50,000 distinct CDR3 sequences, of which the ten most abundant hold approximately 0.52%. Source material: naive CXCR3+ CD8+ T cells from blood. The subset here: CD45RO-CCR7+CD27+CD95- naive CD8+ T cells expressing CXCR3 (TNR3+). The origin of this receptor is a human donor in good health. Some clones in this sample may be carry-over from other donors' samples. This chain joins TRBV7-6 and TRBJ1-1; TCRdb picks TRBD1, but there is no DNA to check that call. The CDR3 reads CASSLQSYRETEAFF.